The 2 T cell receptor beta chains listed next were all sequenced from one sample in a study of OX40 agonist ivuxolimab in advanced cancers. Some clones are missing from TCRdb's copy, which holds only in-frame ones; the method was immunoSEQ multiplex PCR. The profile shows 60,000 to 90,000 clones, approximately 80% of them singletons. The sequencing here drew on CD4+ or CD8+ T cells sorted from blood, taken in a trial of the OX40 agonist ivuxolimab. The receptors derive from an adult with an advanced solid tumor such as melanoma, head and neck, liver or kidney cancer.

The CDR3 DNA reads TGCGCCAGCAGCCAAGTCGGGGGAAGGAACACTGAAGCTTTCTTT. Translating it yields CASSQVGGRNTEAFF. The V gene is TRBV5-1, the J gene TRBJ1-1; a weak D match, TRBD1 (5 bases). The CDR3 contains 15 residues. The ends were cut back, 4 bases at V and 1 base at J, with 14 bases in the middle. Germline V gene sequence: CDR1 SGHRS, CDR2 YFSETQ. Together with reference TRBV5-1 and TRBJ1-1, the CDR3 gives the full variable domain: KAGVTQTPRYLIKTRGQQVTLSCSPISGHRSVSWYQQTPGQGLQFLFEYFSETQRNKGNFPGRFSGRQFSNSRSEMNVSTLELGDSALYLCASSQVGGRNTEAFFGQGTRLTVV.

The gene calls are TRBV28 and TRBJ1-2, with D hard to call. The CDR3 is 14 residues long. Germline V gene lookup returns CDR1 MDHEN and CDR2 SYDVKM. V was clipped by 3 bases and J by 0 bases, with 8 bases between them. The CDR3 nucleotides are TGTGCCAGCAGTTTTCGTCCTTCTAACTATGGCTACACCTTC. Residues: CASSFRPSNYGYTF.